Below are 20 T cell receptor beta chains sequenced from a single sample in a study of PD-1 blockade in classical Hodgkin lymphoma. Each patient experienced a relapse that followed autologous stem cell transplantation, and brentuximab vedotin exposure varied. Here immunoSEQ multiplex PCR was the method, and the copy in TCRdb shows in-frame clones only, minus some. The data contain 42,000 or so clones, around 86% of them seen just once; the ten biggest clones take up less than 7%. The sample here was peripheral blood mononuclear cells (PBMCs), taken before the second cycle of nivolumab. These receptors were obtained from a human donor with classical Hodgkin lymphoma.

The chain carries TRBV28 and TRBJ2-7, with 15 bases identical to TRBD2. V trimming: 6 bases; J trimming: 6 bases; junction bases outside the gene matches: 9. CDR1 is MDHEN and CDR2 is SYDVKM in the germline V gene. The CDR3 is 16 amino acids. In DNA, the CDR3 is TGTGCCAGCAGCCAGGGACTAGCGGGAGGAAAGGGCGAGCAGTACTTC. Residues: CASSQGLAGGKGEQYF. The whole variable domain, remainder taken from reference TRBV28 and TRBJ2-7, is DVKVTQSSRYLVKRTGEKVFLECVQDMDHENMFWYRQDPGLGLRLIYFSYDVKMKEKGDIPEGYSVSREKKERFSLILESASTNQTSMYLCASSQGLAGGKGEQYFGPGTRLTVT.

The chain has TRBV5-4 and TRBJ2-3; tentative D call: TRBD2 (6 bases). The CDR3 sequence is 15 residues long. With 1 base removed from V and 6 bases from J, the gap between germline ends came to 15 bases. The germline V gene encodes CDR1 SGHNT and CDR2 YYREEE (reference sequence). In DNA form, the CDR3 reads TGTGCCAGCAGCTTGACCGGGACTCCCGCGGATACGCAGTATTTT. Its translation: CASSLTGTPADTQYF.

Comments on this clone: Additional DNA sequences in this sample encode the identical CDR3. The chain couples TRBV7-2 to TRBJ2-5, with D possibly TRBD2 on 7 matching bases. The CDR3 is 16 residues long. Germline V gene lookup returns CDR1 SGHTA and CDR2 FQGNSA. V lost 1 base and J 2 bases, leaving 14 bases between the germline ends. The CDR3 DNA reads TGTGCCAGCAGCTTAGTTGCGGGGGCCCAGCAAGAGACCCAGTACTTC. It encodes CASSLVAGAQQETQYF.

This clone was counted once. DNA of the CDR3: TGTGCCAGCAGCTTAGTTCCCATAAGAAGCTCCTATAATTCACCCCTCCACTTT. Its translation: CASSLVPIRSSYNSPLHF. The V call is TRBV7-8, the J call TRBJ1-6; D remains unclear. V gave up 1 base and J gave up 0 bases, with 13 bases separating them. Germline V gene sequence: CDR1 SGHVS, CDR2 FQNEAQ. The CDR3 sequence is 18 residues long.

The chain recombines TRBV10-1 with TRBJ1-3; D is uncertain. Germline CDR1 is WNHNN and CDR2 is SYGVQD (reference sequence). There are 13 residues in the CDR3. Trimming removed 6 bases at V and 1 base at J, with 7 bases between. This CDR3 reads CASSPRSGNTIYF. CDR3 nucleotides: TGCGCCAGCAGCCCTCGGTCTGGAAACACCATATATTTT.

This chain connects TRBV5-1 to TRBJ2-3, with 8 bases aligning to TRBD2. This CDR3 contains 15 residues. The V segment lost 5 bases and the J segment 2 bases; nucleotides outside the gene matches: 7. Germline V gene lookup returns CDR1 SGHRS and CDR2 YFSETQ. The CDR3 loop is CASRGELAVTDTQYF. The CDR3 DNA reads TGCGCCAGCAGGGGAGAACTAGCGGTCACAGATACGCAGTATTTT. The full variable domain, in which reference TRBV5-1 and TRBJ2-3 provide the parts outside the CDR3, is KAGVTQTPRYLIKTRGQQVTLSCSPISGHRSVSWYQQTPGQGLQFLFEYFSETQRNKGNFPGRFSGRQFSNSRSEMNVSTLELGDSALYLCASRGELAVTDTQYFGPGTRLTVL.

CDR3 nucleotides: TGTGCCAGCAGCGTAGCACAGAGCACAGATACGCAGTATTTT. This sequence encodes CASSVAQSTDTQYF. This chain connects TRBV9 to TRBJ2-3; unclear D gene. This CDR3 is built from 14 residues. Germline V gives CDR1 SGDLS, CDR2 YYNGEE. Deletions cut 0 bases from V and 0 bases from J, with 5 bases between.

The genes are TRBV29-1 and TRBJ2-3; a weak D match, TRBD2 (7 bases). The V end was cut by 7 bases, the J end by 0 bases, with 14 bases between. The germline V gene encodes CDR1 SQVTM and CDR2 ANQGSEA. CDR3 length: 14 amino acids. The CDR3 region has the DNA TGCAGCGGGGAGGGGGATGGGAGCACAGATACGCAGTATTTT. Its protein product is CSGEGDGSTDTQYF.

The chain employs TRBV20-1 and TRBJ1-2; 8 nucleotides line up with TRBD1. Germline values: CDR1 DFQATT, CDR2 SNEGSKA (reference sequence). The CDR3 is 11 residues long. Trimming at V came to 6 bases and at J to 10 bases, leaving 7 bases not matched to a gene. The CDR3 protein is CSAQTGDDYTF. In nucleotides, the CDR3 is TGCAGTGCCCAGACAGGGGATGACTACACCTTC.

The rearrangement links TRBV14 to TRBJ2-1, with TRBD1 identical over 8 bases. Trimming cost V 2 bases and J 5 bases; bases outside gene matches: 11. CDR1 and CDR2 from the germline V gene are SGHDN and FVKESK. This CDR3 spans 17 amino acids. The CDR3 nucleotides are TGTGCCAGCAGCCAAAGAGGTTGGGACAGGAGGAACAATGAGCAGTTCTTC. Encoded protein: CASSQRGWDRRNNEQFF.

CDR3 region: CASKGRWEANEKLFF. The CDR3 DNA reads as TGCGCCAGCAAGGGTAGATGGGAGGCTAATGAAAAACTGTTTTTT. The chain couples TRBV4-1 to TRBJ1-4; D call uncertain. Germline V lookup: CDR1 MGHRA, CDR2 YSYEKL. The CDR3 is 15 amino acids. Trimming took off 7 bases at V and 3 bases at J, with 15 bases between the two ends.

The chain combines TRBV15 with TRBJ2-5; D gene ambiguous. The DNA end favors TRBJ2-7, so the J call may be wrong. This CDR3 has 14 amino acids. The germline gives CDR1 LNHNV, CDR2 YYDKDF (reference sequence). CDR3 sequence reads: CATSRDPPSYEQYF. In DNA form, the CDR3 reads TGTGCCACCAGCAGGGATCCCCCCTCCTACGAGCAGTACTTC.

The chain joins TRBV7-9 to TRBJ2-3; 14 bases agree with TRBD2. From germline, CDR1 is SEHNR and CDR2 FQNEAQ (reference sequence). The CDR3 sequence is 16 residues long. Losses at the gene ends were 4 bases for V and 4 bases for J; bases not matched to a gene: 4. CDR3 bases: TGTGCCAGCAGCTCGGGGACTAGCGGGAGTGCAGATACGCAGTATTTT. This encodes CASSSGTSGSADTQYF.

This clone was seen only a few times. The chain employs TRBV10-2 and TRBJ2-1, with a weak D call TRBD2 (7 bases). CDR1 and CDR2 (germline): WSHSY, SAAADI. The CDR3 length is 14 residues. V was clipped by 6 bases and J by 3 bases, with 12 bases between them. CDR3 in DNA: TGCGCCAGCAGCCCGGGGGGCCGCTACAATGAGCAGTTCTTC. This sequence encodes CASSPGGRYNEQFF.

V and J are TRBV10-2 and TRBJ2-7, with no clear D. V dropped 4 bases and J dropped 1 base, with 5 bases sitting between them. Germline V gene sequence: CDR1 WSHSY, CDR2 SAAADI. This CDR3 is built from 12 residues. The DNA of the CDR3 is TGCGCCAGCAGTGGGGAATCCTACGAGCAGTACTTC. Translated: CASSGESYEQYF.

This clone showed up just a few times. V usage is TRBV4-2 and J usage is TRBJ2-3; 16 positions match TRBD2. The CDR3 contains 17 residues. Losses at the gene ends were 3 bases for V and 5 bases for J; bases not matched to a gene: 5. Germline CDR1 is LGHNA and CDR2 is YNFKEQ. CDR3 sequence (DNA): TGTGCCAGCAGCCAGGGACTAGCGGGGGGGCGTGAAGATACGCAGTATTTT. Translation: CASSQGLAGGREDTQYF.

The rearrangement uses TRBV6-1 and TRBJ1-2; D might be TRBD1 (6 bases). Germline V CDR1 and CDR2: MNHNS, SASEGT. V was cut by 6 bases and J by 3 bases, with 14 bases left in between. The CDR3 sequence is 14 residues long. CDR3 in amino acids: CASSFKGVDYGYTF. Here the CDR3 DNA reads TGTGCCAGCAGCTTCAAGGGGGTAGACTATGGCTACACCTTC.

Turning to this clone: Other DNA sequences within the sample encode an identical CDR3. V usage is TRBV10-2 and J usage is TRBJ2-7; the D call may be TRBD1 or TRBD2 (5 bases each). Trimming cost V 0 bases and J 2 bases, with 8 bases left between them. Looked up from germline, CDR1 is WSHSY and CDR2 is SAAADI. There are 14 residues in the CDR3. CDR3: CASSESWGPYEQYF. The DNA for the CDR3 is TGCGCCAGCAGTGAGTCGTGGGGACCCTACGAGCAGTACTTC.

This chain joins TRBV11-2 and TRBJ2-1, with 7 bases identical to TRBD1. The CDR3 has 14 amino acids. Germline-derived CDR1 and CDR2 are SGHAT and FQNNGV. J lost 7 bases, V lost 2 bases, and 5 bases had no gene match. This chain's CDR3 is CASSLRDSLNEQFF. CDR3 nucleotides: TGTGCCAGCAGCTTAAGGGACAGTCTTAATGAGCAGTTCTTC.

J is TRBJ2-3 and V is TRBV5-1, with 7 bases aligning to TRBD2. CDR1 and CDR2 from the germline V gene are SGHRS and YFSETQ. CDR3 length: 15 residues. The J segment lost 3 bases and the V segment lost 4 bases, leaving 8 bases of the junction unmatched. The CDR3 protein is CASSRGVGVTDTQYF. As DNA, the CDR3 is TGCGCCAGCAGCCGGGGGGTGGGAGTAACAGATACGCAGTATTTT.